Each of the 2 T cell receptor beta chains below was sequenced from the same sample in a study of chemoradiotherapy in HPV16-positive cancers. TCRdb keeps only in-frame clones here, not all; method: immunoSEQ multiplex PCR. The sample includes around 6,600 clones, around 85% of them seen just once. The sample here was tumor tissue, taken from a patient who underwent chemoradiotherapy. The receptor set was obtained from a human donor with HPV-associated anogenital cancer.

The chain joins TRBV2 to TRBJ1-4; 7 bases map to TRBD1. This CDR3 region has 17 residues. Germline V gene sequence: CDR1 SNHLY, CDR2 FYNNEI. The ends lost 3 bases at V and 8 bases at J; junction bases unmatched: 15. Written as DNA, the CDR3 is TGTGCCAGCAGTGACCCCCAGGGGGGCTTCGCCTGGGAAAAACTGTTTTTT. This sequence encodes CASSDPQGGFAWEKLFF.

This sequence joins TRBV5-4 and TRBJ1-4, with TRBD1 matching 7 bases. CDR1 is SGHNT, CDR2 YYREEE, per germline (reference sequence). The CDR3 is 15 residues long. J was trimmed by 6 bases and V by 5 bases; bases with no gene match: 10. The CDR3 here is CASRKNRGTDEKLFF. In DNA, the CDR3 is TGTGCCAGCAGGAAAAACAGGGGAACGGATGAAAAACTGTTTTTT. The whole variable domain, filled in from reference TRBV5-4 and TRBJ1-4, reads ETGVTQSPTHLIKTRGQQVTLRCSSQSGHNTVSWYQQALGQGPQFIFQYYREEENGRGNFPPRFSGLQFPNYSSELNVNALELDDSALYLCASRKNRGTDEKLFFGSGTQLSVL.